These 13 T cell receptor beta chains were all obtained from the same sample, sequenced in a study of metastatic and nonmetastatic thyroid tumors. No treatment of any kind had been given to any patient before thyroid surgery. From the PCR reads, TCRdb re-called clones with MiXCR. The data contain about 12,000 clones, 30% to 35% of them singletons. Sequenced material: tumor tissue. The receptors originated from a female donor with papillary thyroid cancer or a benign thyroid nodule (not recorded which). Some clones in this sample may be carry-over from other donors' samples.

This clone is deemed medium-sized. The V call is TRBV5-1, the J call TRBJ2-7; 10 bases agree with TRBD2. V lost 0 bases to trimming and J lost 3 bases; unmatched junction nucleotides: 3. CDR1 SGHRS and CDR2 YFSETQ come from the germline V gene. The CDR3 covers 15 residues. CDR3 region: CASSLEASGGYEQYF. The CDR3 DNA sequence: TGCGCCAGCAGCTTGGAGGCTAGCGGGGGCTACGAGCAGTACTTC.

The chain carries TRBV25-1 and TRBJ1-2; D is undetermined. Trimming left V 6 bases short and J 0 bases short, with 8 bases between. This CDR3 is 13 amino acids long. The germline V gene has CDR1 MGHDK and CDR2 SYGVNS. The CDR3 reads CASSLGTNYGYTF. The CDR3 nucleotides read TGTGCCAGCAGCCTGGGGACTAACTATGGCTACACCTTC.

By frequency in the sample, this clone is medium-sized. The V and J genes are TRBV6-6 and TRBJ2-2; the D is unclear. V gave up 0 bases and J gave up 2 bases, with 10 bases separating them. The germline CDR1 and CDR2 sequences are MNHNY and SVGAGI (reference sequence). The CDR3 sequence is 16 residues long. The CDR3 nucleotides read TGTGCCAGCAGTTACTCGCGCAGGAAAAACACCGGGGAGCTGTTTTTT. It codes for CASSYSRRKNTGELFF.

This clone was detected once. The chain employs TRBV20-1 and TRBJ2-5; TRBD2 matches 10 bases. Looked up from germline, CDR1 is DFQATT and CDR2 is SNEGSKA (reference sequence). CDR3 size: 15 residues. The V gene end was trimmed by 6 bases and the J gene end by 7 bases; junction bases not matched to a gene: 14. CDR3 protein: CSAPAAAGGSGTQYF. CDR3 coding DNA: TGCAGTGCGCCCGCGGCAGCGGGAGGGTCGGGGACCCAGTACTTC.

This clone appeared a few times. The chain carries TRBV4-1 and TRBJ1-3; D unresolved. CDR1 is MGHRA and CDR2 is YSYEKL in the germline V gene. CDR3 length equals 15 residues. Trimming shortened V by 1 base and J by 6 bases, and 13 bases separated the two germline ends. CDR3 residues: CASSQAPGYINTIYF. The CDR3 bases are TGCGCCAGCAGCCAAGCACCAGGTTATATAAACACCATATATTTT.

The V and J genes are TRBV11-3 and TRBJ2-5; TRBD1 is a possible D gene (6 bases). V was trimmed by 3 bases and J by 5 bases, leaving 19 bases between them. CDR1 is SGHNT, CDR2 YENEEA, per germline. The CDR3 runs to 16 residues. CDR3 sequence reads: CASSLTGAGARETQYF. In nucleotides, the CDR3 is TGTGCCAGCAGCTTGACCGGGGCAGGGGCGCGGGAGACCCAGTACTTC.

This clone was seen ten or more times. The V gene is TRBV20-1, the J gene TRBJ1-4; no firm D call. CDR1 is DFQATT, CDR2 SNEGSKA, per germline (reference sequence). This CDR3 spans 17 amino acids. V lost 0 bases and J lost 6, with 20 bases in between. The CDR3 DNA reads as TGCAGTGCTAGAGAATTACCCTTAGGAAGTATCTATGAAAAACTGTTTTTT. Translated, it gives CSARELPLGSIYEKLFF.

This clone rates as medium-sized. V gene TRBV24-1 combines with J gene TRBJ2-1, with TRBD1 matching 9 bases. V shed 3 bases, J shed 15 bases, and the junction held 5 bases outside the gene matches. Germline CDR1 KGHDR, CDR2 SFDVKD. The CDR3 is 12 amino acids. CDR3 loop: CATSDQGQGLFF. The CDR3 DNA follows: TGTGCCACCAGTGATCAGGGACAGGGTCTGTTCTTC.

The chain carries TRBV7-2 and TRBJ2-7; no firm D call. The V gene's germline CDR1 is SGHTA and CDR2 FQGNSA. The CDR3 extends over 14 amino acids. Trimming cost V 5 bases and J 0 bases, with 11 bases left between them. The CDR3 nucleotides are TGTGCCAGCAGCCTAAGTGGGAACTCCTACGAGCAGTACTTC. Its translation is CASSLSGNSYEQYF.

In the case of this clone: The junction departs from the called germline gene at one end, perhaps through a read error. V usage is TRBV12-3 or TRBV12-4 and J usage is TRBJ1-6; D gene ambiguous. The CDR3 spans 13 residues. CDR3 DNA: TGTGCCAGCACCTTGACGGGGAATTCGCCCCTCCACTTT. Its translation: CASTLTGNSPLHF.

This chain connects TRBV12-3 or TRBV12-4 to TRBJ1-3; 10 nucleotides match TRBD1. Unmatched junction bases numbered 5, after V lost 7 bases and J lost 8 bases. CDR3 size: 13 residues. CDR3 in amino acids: CASTPGQGDTIYF. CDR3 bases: TGTGCCAGCACCCCCGGACAGGGGGACACCATATATTTT.

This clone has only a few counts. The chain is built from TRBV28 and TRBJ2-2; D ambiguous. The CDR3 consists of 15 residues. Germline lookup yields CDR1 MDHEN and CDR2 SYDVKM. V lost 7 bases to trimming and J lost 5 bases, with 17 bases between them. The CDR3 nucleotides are TGTGCCAGCAATTCTCACTCGATCGGGACCGGGGAGCTGTTTTTT. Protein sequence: CASNSHSIGTGELFF. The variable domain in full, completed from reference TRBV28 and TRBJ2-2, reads DVKVTQSSRYLVKRTGEKVFLECVQDMDHENMFWYRQDPGLGLRLIYFSYDVKMKEKGDIPEGYSVSREKKERFSLILESASTNQTSMYLCASNSHSIGTGELFFGEGSRLTVL.

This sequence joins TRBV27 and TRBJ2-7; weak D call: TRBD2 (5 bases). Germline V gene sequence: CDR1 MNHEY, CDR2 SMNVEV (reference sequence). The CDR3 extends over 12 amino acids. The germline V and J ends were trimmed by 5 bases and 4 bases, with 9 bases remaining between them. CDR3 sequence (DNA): TGTGCCAGCAGTCTAGCAGGTTACGAGCAGTACTTC. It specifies CASSLAGYEQYF.